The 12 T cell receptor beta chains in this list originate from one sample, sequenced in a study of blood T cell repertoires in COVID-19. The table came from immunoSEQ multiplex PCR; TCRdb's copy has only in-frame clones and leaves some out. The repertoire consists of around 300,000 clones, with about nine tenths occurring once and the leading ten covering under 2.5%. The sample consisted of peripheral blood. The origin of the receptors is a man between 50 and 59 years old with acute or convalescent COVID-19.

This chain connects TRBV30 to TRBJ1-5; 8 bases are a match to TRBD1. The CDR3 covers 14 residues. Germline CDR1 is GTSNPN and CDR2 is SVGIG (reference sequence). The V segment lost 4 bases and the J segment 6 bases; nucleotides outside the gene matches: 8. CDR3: CAWNRGGVTQPQHF. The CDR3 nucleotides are TGTGCCTGGAACAGGGGGGGGGTTACTCAGCCCCAGCATTTT.

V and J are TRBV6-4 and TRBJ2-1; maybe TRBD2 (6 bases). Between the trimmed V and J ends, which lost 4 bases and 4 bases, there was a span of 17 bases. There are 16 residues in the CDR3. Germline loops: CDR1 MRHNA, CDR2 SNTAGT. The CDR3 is CASSGQRGSGYNEQFF. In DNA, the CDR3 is TGTGCCAGCAGTGGCCAGAGGGGTAGCGGTTACAATGAGCAGTTCTTC.

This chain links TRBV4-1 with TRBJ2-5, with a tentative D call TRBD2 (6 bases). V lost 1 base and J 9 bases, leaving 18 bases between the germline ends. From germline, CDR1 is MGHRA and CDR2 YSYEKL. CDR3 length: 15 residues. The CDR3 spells CASSQGQGPTGAQYF. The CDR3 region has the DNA TGCGCCAGCAGCCAAGGTCAGGGTCCCACGGGGGCCCAGTACTTC.

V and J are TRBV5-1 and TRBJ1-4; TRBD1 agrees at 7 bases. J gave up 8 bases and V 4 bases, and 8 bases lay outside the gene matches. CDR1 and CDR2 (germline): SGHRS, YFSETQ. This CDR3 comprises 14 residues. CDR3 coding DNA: TGCGCCAGCAGCGCGGGACAGTTTAACGAAAAACTGTTTTTT. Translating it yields CASSAGQFNEKLFF.

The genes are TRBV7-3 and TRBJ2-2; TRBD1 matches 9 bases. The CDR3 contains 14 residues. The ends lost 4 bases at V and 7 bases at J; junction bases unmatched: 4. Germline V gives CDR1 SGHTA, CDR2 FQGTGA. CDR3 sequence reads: CASSSTGGSGELFF. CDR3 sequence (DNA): TGTGCCAGCAGCTCTACAGGGGGCAGCGGGGAGCTGTTTTTT.

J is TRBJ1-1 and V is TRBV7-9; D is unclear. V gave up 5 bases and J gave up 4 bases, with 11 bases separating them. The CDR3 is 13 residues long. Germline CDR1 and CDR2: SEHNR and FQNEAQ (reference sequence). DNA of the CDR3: TGTGCCAGCAGCGCCGGTTTTTCCACTGAAGCTTTCTTT. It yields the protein CASSAGFSTEAFF.

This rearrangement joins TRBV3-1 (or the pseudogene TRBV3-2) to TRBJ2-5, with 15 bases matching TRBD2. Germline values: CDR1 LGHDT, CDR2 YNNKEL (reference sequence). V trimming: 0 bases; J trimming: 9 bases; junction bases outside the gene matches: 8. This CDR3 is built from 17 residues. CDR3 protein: CASSQDGLAGGPWAQYF. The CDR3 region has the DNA TGTGCCAGCAGCCAAGACGGACTAGCGGGGGGGCCCTGGGCCCAGTACTTC.

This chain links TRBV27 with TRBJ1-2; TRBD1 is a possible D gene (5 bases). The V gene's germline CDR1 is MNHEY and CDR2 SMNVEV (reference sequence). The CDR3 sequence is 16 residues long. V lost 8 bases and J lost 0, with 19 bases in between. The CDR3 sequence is CASQRYGAGTNYGYTF. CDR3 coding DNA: TGTGCCAGCCAACGATATGGGGCAGGAACTAACTATGGCTACACCTTC.

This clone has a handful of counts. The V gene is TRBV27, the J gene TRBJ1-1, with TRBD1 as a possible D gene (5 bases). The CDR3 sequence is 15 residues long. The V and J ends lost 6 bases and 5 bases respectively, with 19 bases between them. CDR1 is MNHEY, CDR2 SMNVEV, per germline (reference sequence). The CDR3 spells CASSPTEHHRTEAFF. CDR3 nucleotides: TGTGCCAGCAGCCCGACAGAGCATCATCGGACTGAAGCTTTCTTT.

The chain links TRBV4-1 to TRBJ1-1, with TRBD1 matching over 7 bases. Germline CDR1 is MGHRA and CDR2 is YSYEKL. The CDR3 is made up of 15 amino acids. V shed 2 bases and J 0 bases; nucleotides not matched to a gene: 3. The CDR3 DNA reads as TGCGCCAGCAGCCAATCGACAGGGATGAACACTGAAGCTTTCTTT. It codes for CASSQSTGMNTEAFF.

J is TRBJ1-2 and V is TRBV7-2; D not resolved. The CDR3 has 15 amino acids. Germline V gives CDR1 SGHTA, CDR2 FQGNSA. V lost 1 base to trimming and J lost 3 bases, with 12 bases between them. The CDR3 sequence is CASSLGGSNHYGYTF. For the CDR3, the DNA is TGTGCCAGCAGCTTAGGAGGGTCAAACCACTATGGCTACACCTTC.

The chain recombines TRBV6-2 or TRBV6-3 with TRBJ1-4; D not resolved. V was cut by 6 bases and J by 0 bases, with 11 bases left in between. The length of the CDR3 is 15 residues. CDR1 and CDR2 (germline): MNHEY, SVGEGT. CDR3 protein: CASSPYGATNEKLFF. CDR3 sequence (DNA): TGTGCCAGCAGCCCTTACGGGGCAACTAATGAAAAACTGTTTTTT.